This T cell receptor (beta chain) derives from a study of blood T cell repertoires in COVID-19. Study context: Whether acute or convalescent, the COVID-19 samples came from the United States, Italy and Spain. T cells, B-cell-depleted T cells, or PBMCs supplied cDNA or gDNA.

V was trimmed by 7 bases and J by 1 base, leaving 22 bases between them. Looked up from germline, CDR1 is SEHNR and CDR2 is FQNEAQ (reference sequence). The CDR3 length is 17 residues. Authors' methods: From reference gene primer amplification, estimates of nucleated cell counts were derived. Data came from immunoSEQ multiplex PCR; TCRdb stores just in-frame clones and leaves some out. V, J and clone size derive from that table, while D and trimming were established from the DNA sequence. The sample shows about 230,000 clones, roughly 88% of them seen only once. V usage is TRBV7-9 and J usage is TRBJ1-1; D not certain. The receptor was isolated from a man aged 40-55 years with acute or convalescent COVID-19. Material for sequencing was peripheral blood. CDR3 coding DNA: TGTGCCAGCAACCTCCCGTTTACCAGGATGTCGAACACTGAAGCTTTCTTT. This translates into CASNLPFTRMSNTEAFF.